A selection of T cell receptor beta chains follows, all from one sample in a study of blood T cell repertoires in COVID-19. Clones were read by immunoSEQ multiplex PCR, and TCRdb kept only the in-frame ones, dropping some. The sample carries roughly 360,000 clones, under 85% recorded once. The sequencing input was PBMCs or T cells enriched from blood (not recorded which). These receptors all come from a woman in her fifties or sixties who had recovered from COVID-19. Each CDR3 is given with its conserved first and last residue. The D gene is left open where the match is weak. Only some rows state a clone size, as once, few, many or a class for expanded clones.

J gene: TRBJ1-1
V gene: TRBV6-5
D gene: .
clone size: .
CDR3 DNA: TGTGCCAGCAGTTACCTGGGGGCGGATGAAGCTTTCTTT
CDR3 protein: CASSYLGADEAFF

J gene: TRBJ2-3
V gene: TRBV27
D gene: .
clone size: .
CDR3 DNA: TGTGCCAGCAGTTTCGGGGGAGTAGGTCGGGATACGCAGTATTTT
CDR3 protein: CASSFGGVGRDTQYF

J gene: TRBJ2-7
V gene: TRBV2
D gene: .
clone size: .
CDR3 DNA: TGTGCCAGCAGTGATTTGAGTAGCGGAAACTACGAGCAGTACTTC
CDR3 protein: CASSDLSSGNYEQYF

J gene: TRBJ1-4
V gene: TRBV18
D gene: TRBD1
clone size: .
CDR3 DNA: TGTGCCAGCTCACCAGTACAGGGGTTACGAAGGAAACTGTTTTTT
CDR3 protein: CASSPVQGLRRKLFF

J gene: TRBJ2-7
V gene: TRBV3-1/TRBV3-2
D gene: TRBD2
clone size: .
CDR3 DNA: TGTGCCAGCAGCCAAACCTGGGGAACTAGCGGGGCCTACGAGCAGTACTTC
CDR3 protein: CASSQTWGTSGAYEQYF

J gene: TRBJ1-6
V gene: TRBV11-2
D gene: .
clone size: .
CDR3 DNA: TGTGCCAGCAGCCACACCCGGAGTAATTCACCCCTCCACTTT
CDR3 protein: CASSHTRSNSPLHF

J gene: TRBJ1-1
V gene: TRBV19
D gene: TRBD1
clone size: many
CDR3 DNA: TGTGCCAGCACCAGACAGGGGCTCACGAACACTGAAGCTTTCTTT
CDR3 protein: CASTRQGLTNTEAFF

J gene: TRBJ2-2
V gene: TRBV27
D gene: TRBD2
clone size: .
CDR3 DNA: TGTGCCAGCAGTTTGGGACTAGCGGGAGGGGTAGGCGGGGAGCTGTTTTTT
CDR3 protein: CASSLGLAGGVGGELFF

J gene: TRBJ2-7
V gene: TRBV6-1
D gene: .
clone size: .
CDR3 DNA: TGTGCCAGCAGTGACCGGGGCAGGGGCTACGAGCAGTACTTC
CDR3 protein: CASSDRGRGYEQYF

J gene: TRBJ2-7
V gene: TRBV6-2/TRBV6-3
D gene: .
clone size: .
CDR3 DNA: TGTGCCAGCAGTTACCCCGAGGGTAGGCCTAACTACTACGAGCAGTACTTC
CDR3 protein: CASSYPEGRPNYYEQYF

J gene: TRBJ1-5
V gene: TRBV3-1/TRBV3-2
D gene: TRBD1
clone size: few
CDR3 DNA: TGTGCCAGCAGCCAAGCCGGAATGGGACAGGGAGGCAATCAGCCCCAGCATTTT
CDR3 protein: CASSQAGMGQGGNQPQHF

J gene: TRBJ1-4
V gene: TRBV27
D gene: .
clone size: .
CDR3 DNA: TGTGCCAGCAGTTTAGCAGGGGTGGGTGAAAAACTGTTTTTT
CDR3 protein: CASSLAGVGEKLFF

J gene: TRBJ1-2
V gene: TRBV27
D gene: TRBD1
clone size: .
CDR3 DNA: TGTGCCAGCAGTTTCCTTACCGGGACAGGGGTTGGCGGCTACACCTTC
CDR3 protein: CASSFLTGTGVGGYTF

J gene: TRBJ1-3
V gene: TRBV2
D gene: TRBD1
clone size: .
CDR3 DNA: TGTGCCAGCAGTGGGGCGTCCGGGACAGTCAACTCTGGAAACACCATATATTTT
CDR3 protein: CASSGASGTVNSGNTIYF

J gene: TRBJ2-5
V gene: TRBV7-9
D gene: TRBD2
clone size: few
CDR3 DNA: TGTGCCAGCAGCTTATTCGCGTGGCGGGGGAGAAAAGAGACCCAGTACTTC
CDR3 protein: CASSLFAWRGRKETQYF

J gene: TRBJ1-2
V gene: TRBV2
D gene: TRBD1
clone size: .
CDR3 DNA: TGTGCCAGCAGTGCGGGACAGAGCTTATATAACTATGGCTACACCTTC
CDR3 protein: CASSAGQSLYNYGYTF

J gene: TRBJ2-7
V gene: TRBV11-2
D gene: .
clone size: once
CDR3 DNA: TGTGCCAGCAGCCGCGGAGGAGCTAGTTCTTACGAGCAGTACTTC
CDR3 protein: CASSRGGASSYEQYF

J gene: TRBJ1-6
V gene: TRBV6-5
D gene: .
clone size: .
CDR3 DNA: TGTGCCAGCAGCCCCACGTCGGGGGTAGGGTCACCCCTCCACTTT
CDR3 protein: CASSPTSGVGSPLHF

J gene: TRBJ2-3
V gene: TRBV5-5
D gene: TRBD2
clone size: .
CDR3 DNA: TGTGCCAGCAGCTCGTTACTAGCGGGGGGAGTAGATACGCAGTATTTT
CDR3 protein: CASSSLLAGGVDTQYF

J gene: TRBJ1-2
V gene: TRBV5-8
D gene: TRBD1
clone size: .
CDR3 DNA: TGTGCCAGCAGCCCTCAGGGGGCTGGGTACACCTTC
CDR3 protein: CASSPQGAGYTF

J gene: TRBJ2-1
V gene: TRBV4-3
D gene: .
clone size: .
CDR3 DNA: TGCGCCAGCAGCCAAGGCAAGACCGGACTCGATGAGCAGTTCTTC
CDR3 protein: CASSQGKTGLDEQFF

J gene: TRBJ1-3
V gene: TRBV7-2
D gene: .
clone size: .
CDR3 DNA: TGTGCCAGCAGCTTAGTAGGCAGGGTCAAATCTGGAAACACCATATATTTT
CDR3 protein: CASSLVGRVKSGNTIYF

J gene: TRBJ1-1
V gene: TRBV14
D gene: .
clone size: .
CDR3 DNA: TGTGCCAGCAGTCAACAGGGTACCACTGAAGCTTTCTTT
CDR3 protein: CASSQQGTTEAFF

J gene: TRBJ1-2
V gene: TRBV27
D gene: .
clone size: few
CDR3 DNA: TGTGCCAGCAGTTTAAGTGGGGGGTTGGGTTCCCTTGGGGGCTACACCTTC
CDR3 protein: CASSLSGGLGSLGGYTF

J gene: TRBJ1-2
V gene: TRBV7-2
D gene: .
clone size: .
CDR3 DNA: TGTGCCAGCAGCCCACGCGGAGGGGCTTATGGCTACACCTTC
CDR3 protein: CASSPRGGAYGYTF

J gene: TRBJ2-7
V gene: TRBV5-1
D gene: .
clone size: few
CDR3 DNA: TGCGCCAGCAGCTTTACCAGGGGGGCGGTCGAGCAGTACTTC
CDR3 protein: CASSFTRGAVEQYF

J gene: TRBJ1-3
V gene: TRBV20-1
D gene: .
clone size: .
CDR3 DNA: TGCAGTGCTAGTCCCCTCGGGATCTCTGGAAACACCATATATTTT
CDR3 protein: CSASPLGISGNTIYF

J gene: TRBJ2-1
V gene: TRBV11-3
D gene: .
clone size: .
CDR3 DNA: TGTGCCAGCAGCCAAAGTTCATCCGAGGTGCAGTTCTTC
CDR3 protein: CASSQSSSEVQFF

J gene: TRBJ1-2
V gene: TRBV7-2
D gene: .
clone size: once
CDR3 DNA: TGTGCCAGCAGCTTGCAACAGGTTACTAACTATGGCTACACCTTC
CDR3 protein: CASSLQQVTNYGYTF

J gene: TRBJ2-4
V gene: TRBV7-2
D gene: .
clone size: .
CDR3 DNA: TGTGCCAGCAGCCCGGCCCTTGCACTCCGACTACAGTACTTC
CDR3 protein: CASSPALALRLQYF

J gene: TRBJ1-1
V gene: TRBV27
D gene: TRBD1
clone size: .
CDR3 DNA: TGTGCCAGCAGCAACAGGGGGACTGAAGCTTTCTTT
CDR3 protein: CASSNRGTEAFF

J gene: TRBJ1-1
V gene: TRBV30
D gene: .
clone size: .
CDR3 DNA: TGTGCCTGGAGTTTGAGCACTGAAGCTTTCTTT
CDR3 protein: CAWSLSTEAFF

J gene: TRBJ1-2
V gene: TRBV24-1
D gene: .
clone size: few
CDR3 DNA: TGTGCCACCAGTGATTTAAGGGGAGGCTACACCTTC
CDR3 protein: CATSDLRGGYTF

J gene: TRBJ1-2
V gene: TRBV19
D gene: TRBD1
clone size: once
CDR3 DNA: TGTGCCAGTAGAGATGAAAGGCGGGACAGGGGGCTCGAAGGCTACACCTTC
CDR3 protein: CASRDERRDRGLEGYTF

J gene: TRBJ1-1
V gene: TRBV30
D gene: .
clone size: .
CDR3 DNA: TGTGCCTGGAGTCGACAGCCTATGAACACTGAAGCTTTCTTT
CDR3 protein: CAWSRQPMNTEAFF

J gene: TRBJ1-4
V gene: TRBV5-1
D gene: .
clone size: .
CDR3 DNA: TGCGCCAGCAGCTTAAAGCCTTCAGGCAACGTTAATGAAAAACTGTTTTTT
CDR3 protein: CASSLKPSGNVNEKLFF

J gene: TRBJ2-7
V gene: TRBV21-1
D gene: .
clone size: .
CDR3 DNA: TGTGCCAGCAGCAAAGCAAGGGGGTACCACGAGCAGTACTTC
CDR3 protein: CASSKARGYHEQYF

J gene: TRBJ1-6
V gene: TRBV27
D gene: TRBD1
clone size: .
CDR3 DNA: TGTGCCAGCAGCACGACTAAGTTAGGGACAGGGGATAATTCACCCCTCCACTTT
CDR3 protein: CASSTTKLGTGDNSPLHF

J gene: TRBJ1-6
V gene: TRBV9
D gene: .
clone size: .
CDR3 DNA: TGTGCCAGCAGCGCACGGGGGGATAATTCACCCCTCCACTTT
CDR3 protein: CASSARGDNSPLHF

J gene: TRBJ1-1
V gene: TRBV18
D gene: .
clone size: .
CDR3 DNA: TGTGCCAGCTCACCGCAGGGTTTGCATGCCACTGAAGCTTTCTTT
CDR3 protein: CASSPQGLHATEAFF

J gene: TRBJ1-1
V gene: TRBV7-3
D gene: TRBD1
clone size: .
CDR3 DNA: TGTGCCAGCAGCCCGGGACAGGGAAGGACTGAAGCTTTCTTT
CDR3 protein: CASSPGQGRTEAFF

J gene: TRBJ1-2
V gene: TRBV7-9
D gene: .
clone size: .
CDR3 DNA: TGTGCCAGCAGCTTAGATGGAGGGTACTATGGCTACACCTTC
CDR3 protein: CASSLDGGYYGYTF

J gene: TRBJ1-1
V gene: TRBV5-8
D gene: TRBD1
clone size: .
CDR3 DNA: TGTGCCAGCAGCCCCGGGACAGGGGTGAACACTGAAGCTTTCTTT
CDR3 protein: CASSPGTGVNTEAFF